This passage covers 9 T cell receptor beta chains from one sample sequenced in a study of sequential checkpoint blockade in melanoma. Noted treatment: randomized to nivolumab then ipilimumab (arm A) or the reverse (arm B). Clones were sequenced by immunoSEQ multiplex PCR, and TCRdb holds only the in-frame ones, with some missing. The repertoire holds 9,000 to 10,000 clones, with 50% to 75% as singletons. Specimen: CD8+ T cells sorted from blood (inferred from file names), collected from a patient given nivolumab and ipilimumab in sequence. The origin of the receptors is a human donor with melanoma.

The chain joins TRBV5-1 to TRBJ2-7, with 7 bases aligning to TRBD1. The CDR3 covers 16 residues. Germline values: CDR1 SGHRS, CDR2 YFSETQ. Trimming removed 3 bases from V and 1 base from J; junction bases left unmatched: 10. CDR3 protein: CASSSQDRPPSYEQYF. CDR3 in DNA: TGCGCCAGCAGCTCGCAGGACAGGCCCCCTTCCTACGAGCAGTACTTC.

Concerning this clone itself: At the DNA level, this CDR3 is encoded by other sequences in the same sample as well. This chain connects TRBV27 to TRBJ2-1, with D possibly being TRBD2 (5 bases). Germline V lookup: CDR1 MNHEY, CDR2 SMNVEV (reference sequence). V lost 2 bases, J lost 0 bases, and 5 bases lay in between. There are 14 residues in the CDR3. The CDR3 DNA is TGTGCCAGCAGTTTAGCGGGCTCCTACAATGAGCAGTTCTTC. The encoded protein is CASSLAGSYNEQFF.

This clone came up a few times. J is TRBJ1-2 and V is TRBV6-5; 9 bases agree with TRBD1. The CDR3 runs 13 residues. V dropped 7 bases and J dropped 8; count of bases not matched to a gene: 8. The germline V gene encodes CDR1 MNHEY and CDR2 SVGAGI. The CDR3 DNA reads TGTGCCAGCAAGTCGGGACAGGGTAAAGGCTACACCTTC. Translating gives CASKSGQGKGYTF.

This chain links TRBV7-6 with TRBJ2-7; 8 nucleotides line up with TRBD1. CDR3 length: 14 residues. The germline V gene has CDR1 SGHVS and CDR2 FNYEAQ. V shed 5 bases and J 4 bases; nucleotides not matched to a gene: 7. The CDR3 DNA sequence: TGTGCCAGCAGCCCCGGGACAGGAGTTTACGAGCAGTACTTC. It specifies CASSPGTGVYEQYF. The complete variable domain, with remaining parts taken from reference TRBV7-6 and TRBJ2-7, reads GAGVSQSPRYKVTKRGQDVALRCDPISGHVSLYWYRQALGQGPEFLTYFNYEAQQDKSGLPNDRFSAERPEGSISTLTIQRTEQRDSAMYRCASSPGTGVYEQYFGPGTRLTVT.

In nucleotides, the CDR3 is TGTGCCAGCAGCTGGAAGGACAGGGGCAACGAGCAGTACTTC. Encoded protein: CASSWKDRGNEQYF. The V call is TRBV7-9, the J call TRBJ2-7, with 9 bases identical to TRBD1. The V gene end was trimmed by 4 bases and the J gene end by 5 bases; junction bases not matched to a gene: 6. Germline CDR1 SEHNR, CDR2 FQNEAQ (reference sequence). The CDR3 loop spans 14 amino acids.

The chain carries TRBV18 and TRBJ2-3, with 10 bases matching TRBD1. The junction had 10 bases not matched to a gene; V was cut back by 2 bases and J by 5 bases. The germline V gene has CDR1 KGHSH and CDR2 LQKENI. The CDR3 runs to 17 residues. The CDR3 sequence: CASSPEFGTGVKDTQYF. The CDR3 DNA reads TGTGCCAGCTCACCAGAATTCGGGACAGGGGTCAAAGATACGCAGTATTTT.

The chain is built from TRBV4-3 and TRBJ1-2; TRBD1 is a possible D gene (6 bases). This CDR3 has 16 amino acids. Per germline, CDR1 LGHNA and CDR2 YSLEER. The V end was cut by 1 base, the J end by 2 bases, with 14 bases between. CDR3 sequence reads: CASSQAWTDNNYGYTF. As DNA, the CDR3 is TGCGCCAGCAGCCAAGCCTGGACAGATAACAACTATGGCTACACCTTC.

This clone occurred a few times. A much larger clone lies one base from this, so it may be a read error. The chain recombines TRBV4-2 with TRBJ2-7; 9 nucleotides agree with TRBD1. This CDR3 spans 14 amino acids. Trimming cost V 5 bases and J 6 bases; bases outside gene matches: 8. Germline V CDR1 and CDR2: LGHNA, YNFKEQ. This chain's CDR3 is CASSEGQGKGEQYF. In DNA, the CDR3 is TGTGCCAGCAGCGAGGGACAGGGTAAGGGCGAGCAGTACTTC.

The chain employs TRBV5-1 and TRBJ2-3; TRBD2 is a possible D gene (6 bases). V was trimmed by 1 base and J by 4 bases, leaving 10 bases between them. This CDR3 contains 14 residues. In germline, CDR1 is SGHRS, CDR2 YFSETQ. CDR3 loop: CASSLLWEADTQYF. The CDR3 coding sequence is TGCGCCAGCAGCTTGTTGTGGGAGGCAGATACGCAGTATTTT.